Listed below are T cell receptor beta chains from one sample, sequenced in a study of preoperative IRX-2 immunotherapy in early breast cancer. The repertoire was sequenced with immunoSEQ multiplex PCR; TCRdb's copy has only in-frame clones and lacks some. The top ten clones hold 3% to 3.5% of a sample with 25,000 to 30,000 clones, under 90% of them seen once. Sampling was done from a patient treated with IRX-2 immunotherapy. All receptors come from a human donor with breast cancer. CDR3s include the opening cysteine and the closing phenylalanine or tryptophan. Fields, in order: V gene, clone size, D gene, J gene, CDR3 DNA, CDR3 protein. A D gene is named only where the DNA matches it firmly. Clone size is stated in some rows and not others, as once, few, many or a class when expanded.

V gene: TRBV14
clone size: .
D gene: .
J gene: TRBJ1-4
CDR3 DNA: TGTGCCAGCAGCCAAGATCTAGGACGGCGATCCGGTGAAAAACTGTTTTTT
CDR3 protein: CASSQDLGRRSGEKLFF

V gene: TRBV7-8
clone size: .
D gene: .
J gene: TRBJ2-5
CDR3 DNA: TGTGCCAGCAGTAAGGGACACTACCAAGAGACCCAGTACTTC
CDR3 protein: CASSKGHYQETQYF

V gene: TRBV28
clone size: few
D gene: .
J gene: TRBJ2-7
CDR3 DNA: TGTGCCAGCAGGAACCCCCGGGACTCCTACGAGCAGTACTTC
CDR3 protein: CASRNPRDSYEQYF

V gene: TRBV18
clone size: .
D gene: .
J gene: TRBJ2-2
CDR3 DNA: TGTGCCAGCTCACCCTCGGGACCTTCCTTGGTGGGGGAGCTGTTTTTT
CDR3 protein: CASSPSGPSLVGELFF

V gene: TRBV6-8
clone size: .
D gene: .
J gene: TRBJ2-1
CDR3 DNA: TGTGCCAGCAGCTCCCCGGTGTTGGGTGAGCAGTTCTTC
CDR3 protein: CASSSPVLGEQFF

V gene: TRBV19
clone size: .
D gene: .
J gene: TRBJ1-5
CDR3 DNA: TGTGCCAGTAGGGGTGTAGGAGCCAAGAATCAGCCCCAGCATTTT
CDR3 protein: CASRGVGAKNQPQHF

V gene: TRBV23-1
clone size: .
D gene: .
J gene: TRBJ2-7
CDR3 DNA: TGCGCCAGCAGCCGGACGGGCCTATACGAGCAGTACTTC
CDR3 protein: CASSRTGLYEQYF

V gene: TRBV18
clone size: few
D gene: TRBD1
J gene: TRBJ2-2
CDR3 DNA: TGTGCCAGCTCACCTGGGACAGGGAACACCGGGGAGCTGTTTTTT
CDR3 protein: CASSPGTGNTGELFF

V gene: TRBV28
clone size: .
D gene: .
J gene: TRBJ2-5
CDR3 DNA: TGTGCCAGCAGTTTGGGTATCCAAGAGACCCAGTACTTC
CDR3 protein: CASSLGIQETQYF

V gene: TRBV28
clone size: .
D gene: TRBD1
J gene: TRBJ1-1
CDR3 DNA: TGTGCCAGCAGTTTAAGACAGGGGTATGGACCGAACACTGAAGCTTTCTTT
CDR3 protein: CASSLRQGYGPNTEAFF

V gene: TRBV7-6
clone size: few
D gene: TRBD1
J gene: TRBJ1-4
CDR3 DNA: TGTGCCAGCAGCGGACAGGGGGGCAGGGCTGAAAAACTGTTTTTT
CDR3 protein: CASSGQGGRAEKLFF

V gene: TRBV29-1
clone size: .
D gene: .
J gene: TRBJ2-1
CDR3 DNA: TGCAGCGCCTGTCGACGGTTGGGCAATGAGCAGTTCTTC
CDR3 protein: CSACRRLGNEQFF

V gene: TRBV6-8
clone size: .
D gene: .
J gene: TRBJ1-1
CDR3 DNA: TGTGTGCCAGCGGACGACAGATTTATGAACACTGAAGCTTTCTTT
CDR3 protein: CVPADDRFMNTEAFF

V gene: TRBV11-3
clone size: .
D gene: .
J gene: TRBJ1-6
CDR3 DNA: TGTGCCAGCAGCTTAGAGGCAGCCTATAATTCACCCCTCCACTTT
CDR3 protein: CASSLEAAYNSPLHF

V gene: TRBV6-8
clone size: .
D gene: .
J gene: TRBJ2-3
CDR3 DNA: TGTGCCAGCAGTAGGGCTAGCACAGATACGCAGTATTTT
CDR3 protein: CASSRASTDTQYF

V gene: TRBV5-1
clone size: .
D gene: TRBD2
J gene: TRBJ2-1
CDR3 DNA: TGCGCCAGCAGCTCGGGACTAGCGGGGAACAAGCAGTTCTTC
CDR3 protein: CASSSGLAGNKQFF

V gene: TRBV1
clone size: .
D gene: .
J gene: TRBJ2-5
CDR3 DNA: TGCGCCAGCAGCCAACAGGGGGCCTGGGAGACCCAGTACTTC
CDR3 protein: CASSQQGAWETQYF

V gene: TRBV30
clone size: .
D gene: TRBD1
J gene: TRBJ1-3
CDR3 DNA: TGTGCCTGGAGTCTGGGACAGACGCGGAACACCATATATTTT
CDR3 protein: CAWSLGQTRNTIYF

V gene: TRBV6-8
clone size: .
D gene: TRBD1
J gene: TRBJ2-1
CDR3 DNA: TGTGCCAGCGGTCCCGACAGGGGCACCTACAATGAGCAGTTCTTC
CDR3 protein: CASGPDRGTYNEQFF

V gene: TRBV19
clone size: .
D gene: TRBD1
J gene: TRBJ2-7
CDR3 DNA: TGTGCCAGTAGTATAGATCCGGGACAGGGGAGCTACGAGCAGTACTTC
CDR3 protein: CASSIDPGQGSYEQYF

V gene: TRBV30
clone size: .
D gene: .
J gene: TRBJ1-1
CDR3 DNA: TGTGCCTGGAGTGAAATGGAAGGAACTGAAGCTTTCTTT
CDR3 protein: CAWSEMEGTEAFF

V gene: TRBV11-3
clone size: .
D gene: TRBD2
J gene: TRBJ2-2
CDR3 DNA: TGTGCCAGCAGCCAGACTAGCGGGAGGCGTACCGGGGAGCTGTTTTTT
CDR3 protein: CASSQTSGRRTGELFF

V gene: TRBV11-3
clone size: .
D gene: TRBD2
J gene: TRBJ2-1
CDR3 DNA: TGTGCCAGCAGCCTTGGACTAGCGGGAGGGCTCAATGAGCAGTTCTTC
CDR3 protein: CASSLGLAGGLNEQFF

V gene: TRBV1
clone size: .
D gene: .
J gene: TRBJ1-5
CDR3 DNA: TGCGCCAGCAGCCAAGAAGGGCGGAATAGCAATCAGCCCCAGCATTTT
CDR3 protein: CASSQEGRNSNQPQHF

V gene: TRBV7-4
clone size: .
D gene: .
J gene: TRBJ1-3
CDR3 DNA: TGTGCCAGCAGCTCCTGGGGTGGAAACACCATATATTTT
CDR3 protein: CASSSWGGNTIYF

V gene: TRBV11-3
clone size: .
D gene: .
J gene: TRBJ2-7
CDR3 DNA: TGTGCCAGCAGCCCGAGTGGGCCAGGTGTCGTGTACGAGCAGTACTTC
CDR3 protein: CASSPSGPGVVYEQYF

V gene: TRBV19
clone size: .
D gene: TRBD1
J gene: TRBJ2-5
CDR3 DNA: TGTGCCAGTAGTTATGACCAGGGGGCCCAGTACTTC
CDR3 protein: CASSYDQGAQYF